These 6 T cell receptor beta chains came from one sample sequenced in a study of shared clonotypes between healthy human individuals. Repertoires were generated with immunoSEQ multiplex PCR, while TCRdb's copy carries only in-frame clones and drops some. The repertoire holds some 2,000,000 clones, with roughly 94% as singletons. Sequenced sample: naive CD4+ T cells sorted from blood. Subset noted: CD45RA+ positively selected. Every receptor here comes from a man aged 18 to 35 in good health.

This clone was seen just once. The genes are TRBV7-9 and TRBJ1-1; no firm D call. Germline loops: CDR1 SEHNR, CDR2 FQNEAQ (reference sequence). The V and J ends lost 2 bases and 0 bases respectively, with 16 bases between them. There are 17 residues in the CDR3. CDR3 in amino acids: CASSLRVGGPVNTEAFF. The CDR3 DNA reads TGTGCCAGCAGCTTAAGAGTAGGCGGACCGGTGAACACTGAAGCTTTCTTT.

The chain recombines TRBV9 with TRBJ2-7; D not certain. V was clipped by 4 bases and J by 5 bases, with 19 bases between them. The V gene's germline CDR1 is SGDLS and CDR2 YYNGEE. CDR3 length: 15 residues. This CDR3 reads CASSLGPRVENEQYF. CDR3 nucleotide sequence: TGTGCCAGCAGCTTAGGGCCTCGGGTAGAGAACGAGCAGTACTTC.

This CDR3 is CASSFQALSSYNEQFF. The CDR3 nucleotides read TGCGCCAGCAGCTTTCAGGCGCTCAGCTCCTACAATGAGCAGTTCTTC. This chain uses TRBV5-1 with TRBJ2-1; D gene unclear. The germline gives CDR1 SGHRS, CDR2 YFSETQ. Trimming stripped 2 bases from V and 0 bases from J, with 12 bases between. This CDR3 has 16 amino acids.

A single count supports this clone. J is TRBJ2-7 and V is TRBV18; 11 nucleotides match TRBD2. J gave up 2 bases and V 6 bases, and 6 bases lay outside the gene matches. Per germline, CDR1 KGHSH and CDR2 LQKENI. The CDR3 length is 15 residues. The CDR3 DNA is TGTGCCAGCTCTTCCTTAGCGGGGGGGCCCTACGAGCAGTACTTC. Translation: CASSSLAGGPYEQYF.

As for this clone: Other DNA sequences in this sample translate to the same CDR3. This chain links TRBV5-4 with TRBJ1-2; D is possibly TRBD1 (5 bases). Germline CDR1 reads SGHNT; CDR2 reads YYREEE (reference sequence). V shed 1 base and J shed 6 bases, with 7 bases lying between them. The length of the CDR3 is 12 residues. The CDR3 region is CASSLQGDGYTF. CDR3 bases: TGTGCCAGCAGCTTGCAGGGCGATGGCTACACCTTC. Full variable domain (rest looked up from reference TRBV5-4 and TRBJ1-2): ETGVTQSPTHLIKTRGQQVTLRCSSQSGHNTVSWYQQALGQGPQFIFQYYREEENGRGNFPPRFSGLQFPNYSSELNVNALELDDSALYLCASSLQGDGYTFGSGTRLTVV.

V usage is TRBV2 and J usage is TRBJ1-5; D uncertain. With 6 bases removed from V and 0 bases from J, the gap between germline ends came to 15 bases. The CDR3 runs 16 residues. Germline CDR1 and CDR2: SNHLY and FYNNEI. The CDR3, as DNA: TGTGCCAGCAGCAAACTGATGGGGTATAGCAATCAGCCCCAGCATTTT. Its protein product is CASSKLMGYSNQPQHF. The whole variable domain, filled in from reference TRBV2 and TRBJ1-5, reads EPEVTQTPSHQVTQMGQEVILRCVPISNHLYFYWYRQILGQKVEFLVSFYNNEISEKSEIFDDQFSVERPDGSNFTLKIRSTKLEDSAMYFCASSKLMGYSNQPQHFGDGTRLSIL.